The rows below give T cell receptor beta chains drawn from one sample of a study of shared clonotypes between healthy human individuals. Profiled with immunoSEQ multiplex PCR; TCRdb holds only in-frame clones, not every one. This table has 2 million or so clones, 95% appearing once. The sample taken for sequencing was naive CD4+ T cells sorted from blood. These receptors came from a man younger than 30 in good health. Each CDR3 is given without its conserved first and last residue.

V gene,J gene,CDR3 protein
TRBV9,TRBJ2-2,ASSVWGDGRAGELF
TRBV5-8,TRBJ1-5,ASSNRDTNQPQH
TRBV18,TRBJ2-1,ASSPTSDSYNEQF
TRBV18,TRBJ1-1,ASSLRGLEAF
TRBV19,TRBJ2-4,ASSIAGVGGKNIQY
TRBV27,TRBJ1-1,ASSPDRANTEAF
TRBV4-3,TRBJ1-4,ASSFTPSNEKLF
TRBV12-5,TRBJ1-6,ASGLLAGPSYNSPLH
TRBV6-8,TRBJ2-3,ARQRPLALSDTQY
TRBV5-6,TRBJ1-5,ASSSLSDRGYQPQH
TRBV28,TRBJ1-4,ASGTGAQEKLF
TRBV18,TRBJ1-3,ASSPTQISGNTIY
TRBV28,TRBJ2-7,ASTTAGSLSSYEQY
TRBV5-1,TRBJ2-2,ASLSGSGLNTGELF
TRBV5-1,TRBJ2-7,ASSLTSGGVYEQY
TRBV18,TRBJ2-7,ASSRSGQGSYEQY
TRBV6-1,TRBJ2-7,ASSEALWQITYEQY
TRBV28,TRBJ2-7,ASRGTGYYHEQY
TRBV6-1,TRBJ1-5,ASSETGHNNQPQH
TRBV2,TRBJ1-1,AGNLGGNTEAF
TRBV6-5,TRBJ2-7,ASAGGGPYEQY
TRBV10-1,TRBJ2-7,ASSEGASVYEQY
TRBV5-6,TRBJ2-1,ASSLVASGSYNEQF
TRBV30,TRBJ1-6,AWRHSRDRGSPLH
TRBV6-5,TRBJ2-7,ASRKLAGLGEQY
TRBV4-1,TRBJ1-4,ASSHDRGRVGEKLF
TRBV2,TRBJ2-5,ASSGRTSRSGNRETQY
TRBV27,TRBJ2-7,ASRRDRRGDVEQY
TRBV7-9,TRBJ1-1,ASSLGDRAFPAF
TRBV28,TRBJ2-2,ASSPPGAGELF
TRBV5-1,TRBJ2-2,ASSLEVQGNTGELF
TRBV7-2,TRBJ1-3,ASSLSVFSGNTIY
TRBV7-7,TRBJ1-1,ASSLRGEDTEAF
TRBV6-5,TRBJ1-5,ASRPGTLNQPQH
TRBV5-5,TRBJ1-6,ASSLEGGNSPLH
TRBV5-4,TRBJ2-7,ASSSPPSSYEQY
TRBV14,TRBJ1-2,ASSKPGGAANYGYT
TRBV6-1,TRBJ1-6,ASSEQRNSPLH
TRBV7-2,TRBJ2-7,ASSQEGARVQY
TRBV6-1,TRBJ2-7,ASSALGNNEQY
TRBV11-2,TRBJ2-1,ASSTYNEQF